The 14 T cell receptor beta chains presented below share a single source sample, sequenced in a study of cytomegalovirus exposure and HLA in healthy donors. Researchers ran the PCR with 60 Vbeta and 13 Jbeta primers. Assay used: immunoSEQ multiplex PCR; TCRdb lists only in-frame clones, some missing. The repertoire holds around 50,000 clones, approximately 68% seen once, with 5% to 6.5% in the top ten. Sequenced material: PBMCs. These receptor sequences come from a young man in good health and CMV-seronegative.

The rearrangement joins TRBV30 to TRBJ2-5; 7 bases line up with TRBD2. The CDR3 is 13 residues long. Germline CDR1 and CDR2: GTSNPN and SVGIG (reference sequence). Trimming cost V 2 bases and J 5 bases; bases outside gene matches: 5. CDR3 bases: TGTGCCTGGAGTATCAAGGGAGGGGAGACCCAGTACTTC. Amino acid sequence: CAWSIKGGETQYF.

This chain connects TRBV5-4 to TRBJ1-2; possibly TRBD1 for D (5 bases). The CDR3 has 12 residues. V lost 2 bases and J lost 8, with 10 bases in between. CDR1 and CDR2 from the germline V gene are SGHNT and YYREEE (reference sequence). Here the CDR3 DNA reads TGTGCCAGCAGCTTAGGGGCTAAAGGCTACACCTTC. It translates to CASSLGAKGYTF.

The chain couples TRBV5-1 to TRBJ2-7, with TRBD1 identical over 9 bases. Germline V CDR1 and CDR2: SGHRS, YFSETQ. There are 13 residues in the CDR3. The V gene end was trimmed by 3 bases and the J gene end by 7 bases; junction bases not matched to a gene: 5. CDR3 protein: CASSSDRGEEQYF. The CDR3 DNA sequence: TGCGCCAGCAGCTCCGACAGGGGGGAAGAGCAGTACTTC.

The CDR3, as DNA: TGTGCCAGCAGCATCGGGACTAGCGGAGGGCGCCGGTACGAGCAGTACTTC. Encoded protein: CASSIGTSGGRRYEQYF. J is TRBJ2-7 and V is TRBV21-1; whether TRBD2, the table's D call, matches the DNA was not checked. TRBV21-1 is given as a pseudogene. This CDR3 has 17 amino acids.

This chain connects TRBV6-6 to TRBJ1-5; D is uncertain. Germline values: CDR1 MNHNY, CDR2 SVGAGI (reference sequence). The ends were cut back, 6 bases at V and 3 bases at J, with 15 bases in the middle. The CDR3 is 15 residues long. Written as DNA, the CDR3 is TGTGCCAGCAGAGCCCCCCGAGAATTCAATCAGCCCCAGCATTTT. It is translated as CASRAPREFNQPQHF.

This clone occurred a few times. CDR3 in DNA: TGCGCCAGCAGCCAAGAGGGACAGGGACCGGGACTGTACAAAAACATTCAGTACTTC. Protein product: CASSQEGQGPGLYKNIQYF. The rearrangement links TRBV4-1 to TRBJ2-4; 9 bases are shared with TRBD1. Germline values: CDR1 MGHRA, CDR2 YSYEKL. V lost 0 bases to trimming and J lost 3 bases; unmatched junction nucleotides: 12. The CDR3 totals 19 residues.

This chain links TRBV5-1 with TRBJ2-1, with 11 nucleotides matching TRBD2. V lost 1 base to trimming and J lost 3 bases; unmatched junction nucleotides: 3. Germline values: CDR1 SGHRS, CDR2 YFSETQ. This CDR3 region has 16 residues. In nucleotides, the CDR3 is TGCGCCAGCAGCTTGCTTGGACTAGCGGGCTACAATGAGCAGTTCTTC. Protein product: CASSLLGLAGYNEQFF.

This clone was seen only once. The chain uses TRBV28 and TRBJ2-7, with no clear D. CDR3 length equals 12 residues. V was pared by 3 bases and J by 0 bases, with 3 bases between. The germline gives CDR1 MDHEN, CDR2 SYDVKM. The CDR3 DNA reads TGTGCCAGCAGTTTTAGCTCCTACGAGCAGTACTTC. Encoded protein: CASSFSSYEQYF.

About this clone itself: Because it lacks the conserved phenylalanine or tryptophan at the end, this CDR3 is likely a read error. The genes are TRBV2 and TRBJ2-3; a possible D gene is TRBD2 (5 bases). This CDR3 spans 13 amino acids. Germline V gene sequence: CDR1 SNHLY, CDR2 FYNNEI. The V gene lost 8 bases and the J gene lost 0 bases, with 9 bases spanning the gap. CDR3 sequence (DNA): TGTGCCAGCCCGGGATTTAGCACAGATACGCAGTATGTT. Translated, it gives CASPGFSTDTQYV.

The table lists this clone with a few counts. The chain employs TRBV2 and TRBJ2-1, with 14 nucleotides matching TRBD2. This CDR3 spans 13 amino acids. V gave up 6 bases and J gave up 14 bases; unmatched junction bases: 6. The germline gives CDR1 SNHLY, CDR2 FYNNEI. For the CDR3, the DNA is TGTGCCAGCAGGCCGGGACTAGCGGGAGTTGAGTTCTTC. It yields the protein CASRPGLAGVEFF.

V is TRBV6-1 and J is TRBJ2-3; 7 bases line up with TRBD2. Germline CDR1 is MNHNS and CDR2 is SASEGT. This CDR3 is 12 amino acids long. With 4 bases clipped from V and 6 bases from J, the junction kept 1 base outside the gene matches. The CDR3 nucleotides are TGTGCCAGCAGTGTGGGGGGGGATACGCAGTATTTT. It encodes CASSVGGDTQYF.

V and J are TRBV6-5 and TRBJ2-7; tentative D call: TRBD1 (6 bases). This CDR3 spans 15 amino acids. Germline loops: CDR1 MNHEY, CDR2 SVGAGI. The V end was cut by 0 bases, the J end by 5 bases, with 14 bases between. The CDR3 DNA is TGTGCCAGCAGTTACTCAACCACAGGGCTCGACGAGCAGTACTTC. It is translated as CASSYSTTGLDEQYF.

This chain joins TRBV2 and TRBJ1-5, with TRBD1 matching 7 bases. V dropped 4 bases and J dropped 2; count of bases not matched to a gene: 5. The CDR3 runs to 15 residues. In germline, CDR1 is SNHLY, CDR2 FYNNEI. CDR3 residues: CASSVGQAGNQPQHF. The CDR3, as DNA: TGTGCCAGCAGTGTAGGACAGGCCGGCAATCAGCCCCAGCATTTT.

This clone was picked up a small number of times. The V and J genes are TRBV5-4 and TRBJ1-2; weak D call: TRBD1 (6 bases). Germline CDR1 reads SGHNT; CDR2 reads YYREEE (reference sequence). The CDR3 is 15 residues long. Trimming stripped 5 bases from V and 8 bases from J, with 22 bases between. In DNA, the CDR3 is TGTGCCAGCAGAAACCCCTCGACAGGAGCTGGGGGCTACACCTTC. Translation: CASRNPSTGAGGYTF.